This T cell receptor beta chain was captured by sequencing in a study of radiotherapy plus CTLA-4 blockade in lung cancer. Across the study: In around 17% of patients, objective responses were seen; 30% to 35% had disease control. Findings and limits, study-wide: Response, reportedly, was best predicted by interferon-beta along with early blood T cell clone dynamics. TCR clones originating in tumors grew in number in blood after radiotherapy plus ipilimumab.

The data were produced by immunoSEQ multiplex PCR, yet TCRdb's version contains in-frame clones alone and is incomplete. The sample yields about 15,000 clones, approximately 89% seen once. This CDR3 is built from 17 residues. CDR1 is SGHRS, CDR2 YFSETQ, per germline. Trimming took off 4 bases at V and 0 bases at J, with 14 bases between the two ends. As for this clone: Its matching antigen is unknown.

Focal radiation plus CTLA-4 blockade with ipilimumab was administered to patients who had chemo-refractory metastatic non-small-cell lung cancer. Specimen: peripheral blood, collected from a patient treated with radiotherapy plus ipilimumab. The chain has TRBV5-1 and TRBJ2-6, with D maybe TRBD2 (5 bases). The clonotype was recovered from a human donor with non-small cell lung cancer that progressed on radiotherapy plus ipilimumab. Some clones in this sample may be carry-over from other donors' samples. For the CDR3, the DNA is TGCGCCAGCAGCAACCCAGGACGGGACTCTGGGGCCAACGTCCTGACTTTC. It codes for CASSNPGRDSGANVLTF.